This T cell receptor (beta chain) came from a study of blood T cells in healthy people across ages. The table lists this clonotype with a few counts. A J-beta primer mix and a sample-barcoded 5' primer were used in a second PCR of about 7 to 12 cycles. TCRdb re-analysed the 5' RACE reads in MiXCR, keeping a single row per CDR3 protein. This sample has hundreds of thousands of distinct CDR3 sequences; approximately 48% occur once, and the top ten carry about a fifth. J gave up 1 base and V 3 bases, and 4 bases lay outside the gene matches. Germline assignment: CDR1 DFQATT and CDR2 SNEGSKA (reference sequence). There are 15 residues in the CDR3.

The chain links TRBV20-1 to TRBJ2-5, with 11 bases aligning to TRBD2. The specimen was blood. The sequence derives from a man in his 60s in good health. In nucleotides, the CDR3 is TGCAGTGCTAGCCTAGCGGGGGGCCCCCAAGAGACCCAGTACTTC. Translated: CSASLAGGPQETQYF.